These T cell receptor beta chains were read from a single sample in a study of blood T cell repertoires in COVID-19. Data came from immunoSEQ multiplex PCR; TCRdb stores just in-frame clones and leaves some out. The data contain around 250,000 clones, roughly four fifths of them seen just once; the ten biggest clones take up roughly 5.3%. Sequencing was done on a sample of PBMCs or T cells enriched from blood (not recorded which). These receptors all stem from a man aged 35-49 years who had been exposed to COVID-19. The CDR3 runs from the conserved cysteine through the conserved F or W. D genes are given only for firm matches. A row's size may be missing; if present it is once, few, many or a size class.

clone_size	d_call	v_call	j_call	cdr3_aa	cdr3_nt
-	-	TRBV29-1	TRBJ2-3	CSVEGRASTDTQYF	TGCAGCGTTGAAGGCAGGGCAAGCACAGATACGCAGTATTTT
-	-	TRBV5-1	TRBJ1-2	CASSLAGGSYYGYTF	TGCGCCAGCAGCTTGGCCGGGGGGTCGTACTATGGCTACACCTTC
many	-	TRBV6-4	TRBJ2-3	CASSEASGGGSTDTQYF	TGTGCCAGCAGTGAGGCTAGCGGAGGGGGGAGCACAGATACGCAGTATTTT
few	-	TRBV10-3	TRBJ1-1	CAIRKTNLDTEAFF	TGTGCCATCAGAAAAACGAACTTGGACACTGAAGCTTTCTTT
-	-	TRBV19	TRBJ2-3	CASTEGARFPRGTDTQYF	TGTGCCAGTACGGAAGGGGCCCGGTTTCCCAGGGGCACAGATACGCAGTATTTT
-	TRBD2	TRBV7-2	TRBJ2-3	CASSSLAGASTDTQYF	TGTGCCAGCAGCTCCTTAGCGGGAGCCTCCACAGATACGCAGTATTTT
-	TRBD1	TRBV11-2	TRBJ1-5	CASSLGALGGGNQPQHF	TGTGCCAGCAGCTTAGGAGCCCTAGGGGGCGGGAATCAGCCCCAGCATTTT
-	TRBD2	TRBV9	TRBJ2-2	CASSVPREGVPGELFF	TGTGCCAGCAGCGTTCCCCGGGAGGGGGTCCCCGGGGAGCTGTTTTTT
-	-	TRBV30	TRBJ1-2	CAWSVVGTRNYGYTF	TGTGCCTGGAGTGTTGTCGGGACTAGAAACTATGGCTACACCTTC
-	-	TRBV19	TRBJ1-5	CASSISLGGNQPQHF	TGTGCCAGTAGTATATCTCTAGGGGGCAATCAGCCCCAGCATTTT
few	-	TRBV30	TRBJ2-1	CAWNEVEQFF	TGTGCCTGGAACGAGGTTGAGCAGTTCTTC
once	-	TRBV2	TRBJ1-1	CASSERPEAFF	TGTGCCAGCAGTGAGAGGCCCGAAGCTTTCTTT
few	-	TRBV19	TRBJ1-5	CASSVGGGQPQHF	TGTGCCAGTAGTGTAGGGGGAGGGCAGCCCCAGCATTTT
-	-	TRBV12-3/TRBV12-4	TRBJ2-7	CASSLGVGAEQYF	TGTGCCAGCAGTCTTGGGGTAGGGGCCGAGCAGTACTTC
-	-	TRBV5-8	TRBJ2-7	CASSSSYEQYF	TGTGCCAGCTCTAGCTCCTACGAGCAGTACTTC
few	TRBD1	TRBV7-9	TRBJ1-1	CASSSGTGGYTEAFF	TGTGCCAGCAGCTCCGGGACAGGGGGGTACACTGAAGCTTTCTTT
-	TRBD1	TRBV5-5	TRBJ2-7	CASSLIGQGAREQYF	TGTGCCAGCAGCTTGATTGGGCAGGGGGCGAGGGAGCAGTACTTC
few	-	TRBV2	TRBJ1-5	CASNDRNQPQHF	TGTGCCAGCAACGACAGAAATCAGCCCCAGCATTTT
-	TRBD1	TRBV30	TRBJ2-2	CAGQGNGELFF	TGTGCGGGACAGGGCAACGGGGAGCTGTTTTTT
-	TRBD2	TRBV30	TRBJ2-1	CASPGTSWSHEQFF	TGTGCAAGCCCCGGGACTAGTTGGTCGCATGAGCAGTTCTTC
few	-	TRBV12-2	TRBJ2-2	CASRQVGTGYYHRGAVF	TGTGCAAGTCGCCAAGTAGGGACAGGGTACTATCACCGGGGAGCTGTTTTT
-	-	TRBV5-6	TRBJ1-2	CASSSEPRGYTF	TGTGCCAGCAGCTCAGAACCTAGGGGCTACACCTTC
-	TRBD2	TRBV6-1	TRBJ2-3	CASSVTSGLSTDTQYF	TGTGCCAGCAGTGTGACTAGCGGCCTTTCCACAGATACGCAGTATTTT
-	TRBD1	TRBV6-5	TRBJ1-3	CASSLDRGAGNTIYF	TGTGCCAGCAGTTTGGACAGGGGTGCTGGAAACACCATATATTTT
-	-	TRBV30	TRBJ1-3	CALQPRGLRSGNTIYF	TGTGCCTTACAACCCAGGGGTCTTAGGTCTGGAAACACCATATATTTT
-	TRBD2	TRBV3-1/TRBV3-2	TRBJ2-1	CASSQIPRKRGYNEQFF	TGTGCCAGCAGCCAAATCCCACGGAAGCGGGGCTACAATGAGCAGTTCTTC
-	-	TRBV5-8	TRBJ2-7	CASTPPYFIEQYF	TGTGCCAGCACACCGCCCTATTTCATCGAGCAGTACTTC
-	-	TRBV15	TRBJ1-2	CAIRPGRTPNYGYTF	TGTGCCATCCGCCCGGGCCGGACACCAAACTATGGCTACACCTTC
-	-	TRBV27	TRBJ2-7	CASSLRSGSATTYEQYF	TGTGCCAGCAGTTTACGTTCGGGTTCGGCAACCACCTACGAGCAGTACTTC
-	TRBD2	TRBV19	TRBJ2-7	CASSSPSGSSYEQYF	TGTGCCAGTAGTTCGCCTAGCGGGAGTTCTTACGAGCAGTACTTC
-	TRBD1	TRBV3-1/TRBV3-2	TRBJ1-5	CATGQGNQPQHF	TGTGCCACGGGACAGGGGAATCAGCCCCAGCATTTT
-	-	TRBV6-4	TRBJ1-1	CAIHPRGNTEAFF	TGTGCCATCCACCCCCGGGGGAACACTGAAGCTTTCTTT
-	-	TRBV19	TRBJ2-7	CASSALTGYVQYF	TGTGCCAGTAGTGCCCTTACAGGTTATGTGCAGTACTTC
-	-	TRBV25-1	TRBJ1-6	CASSELPGLSPLHF	TGTGCCAGCAGTGAATTGCCAGGTCTCTCACCCCTCCACTTT
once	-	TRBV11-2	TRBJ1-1	CASSLVRGAFF	TGTGCCAGCAGCTTAGTACGGGGGGCTTTCTTT
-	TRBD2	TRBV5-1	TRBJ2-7	CASSQPGRLAGVGVEQYF	TGCGCCAGCAGCCAGCCAGGCCGTCTAGCGGGAGTCGGAGTCGAGCAGTACTTC